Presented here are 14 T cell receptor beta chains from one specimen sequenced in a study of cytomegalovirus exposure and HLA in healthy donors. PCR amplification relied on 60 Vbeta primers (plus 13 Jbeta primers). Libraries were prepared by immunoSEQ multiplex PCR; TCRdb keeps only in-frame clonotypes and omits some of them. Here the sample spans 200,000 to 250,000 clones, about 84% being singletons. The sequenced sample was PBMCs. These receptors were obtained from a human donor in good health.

The CDR3 region is CASSPPGLYYTF. The CDR3 DNA is TGTGCCAGCTCACCACCGGGCCTCTACTACACCTTC. The genes are TRBV18 and TRBJ1-2; D not certain. Germline V lookup: CDR1 KGHSH, CDR2 LQKENI. Deletions cut 0 bases from V and 10 bases from J, with 9 bases between. The CDR3 has 12 amino acids.

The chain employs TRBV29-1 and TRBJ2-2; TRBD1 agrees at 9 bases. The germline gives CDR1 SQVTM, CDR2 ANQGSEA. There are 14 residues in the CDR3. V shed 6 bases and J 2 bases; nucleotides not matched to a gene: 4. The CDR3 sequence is CSVLDRGNTGELFF. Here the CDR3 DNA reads TGCAGCGTCTTGGACAGGGGCAACACCGGGGAGCTGTTTTTT.

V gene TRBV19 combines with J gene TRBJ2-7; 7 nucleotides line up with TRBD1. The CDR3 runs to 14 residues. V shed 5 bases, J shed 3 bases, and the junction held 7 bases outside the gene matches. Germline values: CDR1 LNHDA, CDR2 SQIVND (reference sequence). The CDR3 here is CASSATGPGYEQYF. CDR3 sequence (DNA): TGTGCCAGTAGTGCGACAGGGCCCGGCTACGAGCAGTACTTC.

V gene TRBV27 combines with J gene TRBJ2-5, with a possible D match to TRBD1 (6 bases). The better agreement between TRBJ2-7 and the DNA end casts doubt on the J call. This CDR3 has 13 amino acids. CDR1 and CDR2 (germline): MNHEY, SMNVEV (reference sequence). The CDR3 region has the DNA TGTGCCAGCAGTTTGGAGACAGGCTACGAGCAGTACTTC. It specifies CASSLETGYEQYF.

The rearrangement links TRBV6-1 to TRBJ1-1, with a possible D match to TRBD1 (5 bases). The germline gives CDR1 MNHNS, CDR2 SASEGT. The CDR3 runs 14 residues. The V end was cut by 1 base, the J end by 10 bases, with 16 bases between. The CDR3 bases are TGTGCCAGCAGTGAAGGTACTGGGGCAAAATCAGCTTTCTTT. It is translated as CASSEGTGAKSAFF.

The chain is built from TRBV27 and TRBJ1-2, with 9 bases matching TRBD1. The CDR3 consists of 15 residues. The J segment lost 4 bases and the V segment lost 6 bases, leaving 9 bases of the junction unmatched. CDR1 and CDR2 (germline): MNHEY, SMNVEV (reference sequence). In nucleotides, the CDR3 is TGTGCCAGCAGCCTCGACAGGGGGATGGTCTATGGCTACACCTTC. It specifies CASSLDRGMVYGYTF.

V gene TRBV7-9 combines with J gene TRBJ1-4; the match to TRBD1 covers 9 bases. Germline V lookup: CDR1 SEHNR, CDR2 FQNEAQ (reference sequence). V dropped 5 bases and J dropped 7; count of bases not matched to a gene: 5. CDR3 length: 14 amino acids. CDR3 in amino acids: CASSAQGAGEKLFF. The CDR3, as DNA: TGTGCCAGCAGCGCACAGGGGGCGGGTGAAAAACTGTTTTTT.

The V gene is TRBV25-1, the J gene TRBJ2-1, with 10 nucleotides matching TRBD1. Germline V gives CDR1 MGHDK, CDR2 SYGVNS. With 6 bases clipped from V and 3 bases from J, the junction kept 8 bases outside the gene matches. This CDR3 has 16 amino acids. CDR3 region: CASRTPGTGVYNEQFF. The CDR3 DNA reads TGTGCCAGCAGAACTCCCGGGACAGGGGTCTACAATGAGCAGTTCTTC.

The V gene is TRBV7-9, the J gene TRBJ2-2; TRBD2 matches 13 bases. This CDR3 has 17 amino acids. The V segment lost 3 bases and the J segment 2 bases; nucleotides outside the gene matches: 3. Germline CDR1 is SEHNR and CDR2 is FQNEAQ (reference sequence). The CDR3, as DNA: TGTGCCAGCAGCTTGGGGGGACTAGCGGGAAACACCGGGGAGCTGTTTTTT. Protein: CASSLGGLAGNTGELFF.

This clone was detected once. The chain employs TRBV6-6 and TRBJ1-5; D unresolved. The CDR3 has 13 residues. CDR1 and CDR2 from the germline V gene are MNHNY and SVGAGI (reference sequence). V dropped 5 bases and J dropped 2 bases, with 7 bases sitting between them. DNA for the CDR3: TGTGCCAGCAGTCCCAGGCGCAATCAGCCCCAGCATTTT. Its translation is CASSPRRNQPQHF.

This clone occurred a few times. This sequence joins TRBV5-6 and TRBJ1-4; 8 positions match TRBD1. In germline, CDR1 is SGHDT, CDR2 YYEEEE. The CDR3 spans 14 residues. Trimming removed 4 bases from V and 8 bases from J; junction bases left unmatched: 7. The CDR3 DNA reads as TGTGCCAGCAGCCAGACAGGGGCAAGGGAAAAACTGTTTTTT. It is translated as CASSQTGAREKLFF.

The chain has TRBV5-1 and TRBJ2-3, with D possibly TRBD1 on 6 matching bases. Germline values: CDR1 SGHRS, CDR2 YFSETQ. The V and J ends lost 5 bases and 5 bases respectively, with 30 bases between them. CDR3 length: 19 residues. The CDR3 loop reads CASSSRPHRVALSRDTQYF. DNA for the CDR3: TGCGCCAGCAGTTCTCGCCCCCACAGGGTGGCCCTGTCTCGAGATACGCAGTATTTT.

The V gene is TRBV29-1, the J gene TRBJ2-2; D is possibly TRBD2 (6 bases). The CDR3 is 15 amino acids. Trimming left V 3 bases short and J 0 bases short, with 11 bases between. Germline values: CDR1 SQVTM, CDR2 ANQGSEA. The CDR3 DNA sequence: TGCAGCGTTGACACGGGAGCCCCGAACACCGGGGAGCTGTTTTTT. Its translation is CSVDTGAPNTGELFF.

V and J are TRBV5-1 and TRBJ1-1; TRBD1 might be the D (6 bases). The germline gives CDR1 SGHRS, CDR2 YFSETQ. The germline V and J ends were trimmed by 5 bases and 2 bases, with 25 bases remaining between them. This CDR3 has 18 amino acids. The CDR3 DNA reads TGCGCCAGCAGTGAGCATCATCTTGGGACAAGTACTAACACTGAAGCTTTCTTT. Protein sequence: CASSEHHLGTSTNTEAFF.